This entry lists 22 T cell receptor beta chains sequenced from one sample in a study of blood T cell repertoires in COVID-19. The protocol was immunoSEQ multiplex PCR, while the TCRdb copy is restricted to in-frame clones and leaves out a portion. The sample contains under 200,000 clones, roughly 77% of which appear only once. Source material: peripheral blood. These receptors came from a man between 70 and 80 years old with active or convalescent COVID-19.

The chain has TRBV7-9 and TRBJ2-7; TRBD1 aligns across 8 bases. Germline CDR1 SEHNR, CDR2 FQNEAQ (reference sequence). Unmatched junction bases numbered 4, after V lost 1 base and J lost 5 bases. CDR3 length: 14 amino acids. Here the CDR3 DNA reads TGTGCCAGCAGCTTAGAAGCAGGGGGCGACGAGCAGTACTTC. Its protein product is CASSLEAGGDEQYF. Supplemented by reference TRBV7-9 and TRBJ2-7, the full variable domain reads DTGVSQNPRHKITKRGQNVTFRCDPISEHNRLYWYRQTLGQGPEFLTYFQNEAQLEKSRLLSDRFSAERPKGSFSTLEIQRTEQGDSAMYLCASSLEAGGDEQYFGPGTRLTVT.

In its sample, this clone was seen a few times. This CDR3 is also generated by other DNA sequences in the sample. V is TRBV2 and J is TRBJ1-1; D ambiguous. Germline V gene sequence: CDR1 SNHLY, CDR2 FYNNEI. The CDR3 consists of 13 residues. V was shortened by 6 bases and J by 0 bases, with 8 bases between the two germline ends. This CDR3 is CASRLQMNTEAFF. Here the CDR3 DNA reads TGTGCCAGCAGACTACAAATGAACACTGAAGCTTTCTTT.

The DNA of the CDR3 is TGTGCCAGCAGCTCGGGGGGGCTCGGGTACAATGAGCAGTTCTTC. As protein: CASSSGGLGYNEQFF. The V gene is TRBV7-6, the J gene TRBJ2-1; 8 bases agree with TRBD2. CDR1 is SGHVS and CDR2 is FNYEAQ in the germline V gene. There are 15 residues in the CDR3. Trimming cost V 4 bases and J 4 bases; bases outside gene matches: 6.

The CDR3 protein is CASKAGGGTNTIYF. DNA for the CDR3: TGTGCCAGCAAGGCGGGAGGGGGTACAAACACCATATATTTT. This chain links TRBV2 with TRBJ1-3; D might be TRBD1 (6 bases). V was pared by 7 bases and J by 6 bases, with 16 bases between. The germline V gene has CDR1 SNHLY and CDR2 FYNNEI. This CDR3 is 14 amino acids long.

The genes are TRBV14 and TRBJ2-5; D is unresolved. CDR3 length equals 14 residues. The germline V gene has CDR1 SGHDN and CDR2 FVKESK. V lost 4 bases and J lost 7, with 16 bases in between. CDR3 sequence: CASSRGAYDGTQYF. In DNA, the CDR3 is TGTGCCAGCAGCCGCGGCGCCTACGACGGGACCCAGTACTTC.

This chain uses TRBV11-2 with TRBJ2-6; TRBD2 agrees at 7 bases. The CDR3 consists of 19 residues. The trim removed 4 bases at V and 0 bases at J, leaving 12 bases unmatched. Looked up from germline, CDR1 is SGHAT and CDR2 is FQNNGV. DNA for the CDR3: TGTGCCAGCAGCTCTCCTCGGGGAGGGGTAGACTCTGGGGCCAACGTCCTGACTTTC. It translates to CASSSPRGGVDSGANVLTF. Supplemented by reference TRBV11-2 and TRBJ2-6, the full variable domain reads EAGVAQSPRYKIIEKRQSVAFWCNPISGHATLYWYQQILGQGPKLLIQFQNNGVVDDSQLPKDRFSAERLKGVDSTLKIQPAKLEDSAVYLCASSSPRGGVDSGANVLTFGAGSRLTVL.

This rearrangement joins TRBV5-1 to TRBJ2-1, with 13 bases fitting TRBD2. The CDR3 contains 16 residues. The trim removed 4 bases at V and 4 bases at J, leaving 5 bases unmatched. The germline gives CDR1 SGHRS, CDR2 YFSETQ. This CDR3 is CASSPQGLAGYNEQFF. The CDR3 DNA is TGCGCCAGCAGCCCCCAGGGACTAGCGGGGTACAATGAGCAGTTCTTC.

This sequence joins TRBV6-1 and TRBJ2-3, with TRBD2 matching 11 bases. The germline gives CDR1 MNHNS, CDR2 SASEGT. The CDR3 has 15 residues. Trimming removed 3 bases from V and 4 bases from J; junction bases left unmatched: 3. The DNA for the CDR3 is TGTGCCAGCAGTGATAGCGGGAGGGTCCCAGATACGCAGTATTTT. This translates into CASSDSGRVPDTQYF.

The chain employs TRBV6-5 and TRBJ2-7; D is perhaps TRBD2 (6 bases). Germline assignment: CDR1 MNHEY and CDR2 SVGAGI. Deletions cut 4 bases from V and 2 bases from J, with 15 bases between. CDR3 length equals 15 residues. In DNA, the CDR3 is TGTGCCAGCAGTTGGGGCGGGACTGAGACCTACGAGCAGTACTTC. This gives the protein CASSWGGTETYEQYF.

The chain is built from TRBV7-2 and TRBJ1-3, with D tentatively TRBD1 (6 bases). Trimming removed 5 bases from V and 0 bases from J, with 14 bases in between. The CDR3 length is 16 residues. From germline, CDR1 is SGHTA and CDR2 FQGNSA. The CDR3 spells CASSQDRHRSGNTIYF. The CDR3 DNA reads as TGTGCCAGCAGCCAGGACAGACATCGCTCTGGAAACACCATATATTTT.

This rearrangement joins TRBV6-1 to TRBJ1-5, with D perhaps matching TRBD1 (5 bases). Trimming took 1 base from V and 3 from J, leaving 16 bases between them. Germline CDR1 and CDR2: MNHNS and SASEGT. The CDR3 has 17 residues. The CDR3: CASSEEGWGTVNQPQHF. DNA of the CDR3: TGTGCCAGCAGTGAAGAAGGGTGGGGCACTGTCAATCAGCCCCAGCATTTT.

The count of this clone is one. The chain recombines TRBV30 with TRBJ1-2; 8 nucleotides align to TRBD1. CDR3 length: 11 amino acids. Trimming removed 5 bases from V and 8 bases from J; junction bases left unmatched: 4. Germline V gene lookup returns CDR1 GTSNPN and CDR2 SVGIG (reference sequence). The CDR3 protein is CAWATGEGYTF. CDR3 nucleotide sequence: TGTGCCTGGGCGACAGGGGAAGGCTACACCTTC.

The chain carries TRBV29-1 and TRBJ1-1, with D uncertain. Germline CDR1 is SQVTM and CDR2 is ANQGSEA. Trimming stripped 4 bases from V and 4 bases from J, with 13 bases between. The CDR3 has 13 residues. The CDR3 coding sequence is TGCAGCGTTGGGGCGTTGATGGTCACTGAAGCTTTCTTT. Amino acid sequence: CSVGALMVTEAFF.

The V gene is TRBV5-1, the J gene TRBJ2-7; 9 bases fit TRBD1. Germline loops: CDR1 SGHRS, CDR2 YFSETQ. CDR3 size: 17 residues. Trimming cost V 4 bases and J 4 bases; bases outside gene matches: 15. CDR3 sequence: CASSHSSGTGFPYEQYF. CDR3 DNA sequence: TGCGCCAGCAGCCACTCGTCAGGGACAGGGTTTCCTTACGAGCAGTACTTC.

The V gene is TRBV21-1, the J gene TRBJ2-3; TRBD1, the D gene given by the table, was not confirmed from the DNA. TRBV21-1 is a listed pseudogene. This CDR3 is 20 amino acids long. CDR3 bases: TGTGCCAGCAGCAAACCGGACCCTTTACAGGGACAGGGGACGACAGATACGCAGTATTTT. Encoded protein: CASSKPDPLQGQGTTDTQYF.

The chain is built from TRBV18 and TRBJ1-1; TRBD1 agrees at 7 bases. Germline lookup yields CDR1 KGHSH and CDR2 LQKENI. This CDR3 has 14 amino acids. Trimming removed 6 bases from V and 6 bases from J; junction bases left unmatched: 10. This CDR3 reads CASSTAATGAEAFF. The CDR3 DNA is TGTGCCAGCTCGACGGCGGCTACAGGGGCTGAAGCTTTCTTT.

This chain joins TRBV7-9 and TRBJ1-6; TRBD1 aligns across 8 bases. CDR1 SEHNR and CDR2 FQNEAQ come from the germline V gene (reference sequence). With V trimmed by 4 bases and J by 8 bases, 10 bases remained unmatched. The CDR3 is made up of 16 amino acids. Here the CDR3 reads CASSSADRDSHSPLHF. In DNA form, the CDR3 reads TGTGCCAGCAGCTCTGCGGACAGGGACAGCCATTCACCCCTCCACTTT. The full variable domain, its missing parts supplied by reference TRBV7-9 and TRBJ1-6, is DTGVSQNPRHKITKRGQNVTFRCDPISEHNRLYWYRQTLGQGPEFLTYFQNEAQLEKSRLLSDRFSAERPKGSFSTLEIQRTEQGDSAMYLCASSSADRDSHSPLHFGNGTRLTVT.

The rearrangement joins TRBV5-1 to TRBJ1-3; possible D gene TRBD1, 6 bases. Germline values: CDR1 SGHRS, CDR2 YFSETQ. The V gene lost 3 bases and the J gene lost 0 bases, with 13 bases spanning the gap. The CDR3 runs 16 residues. CDR3 region: CASSSDGQTSGNTIYF. For the CDR3, the DNA is TGCGCCAGCAGCTCTGACGGACAGACCTCTGGAAACACCATATATTTT.

The chain employs TRBV3-1 (or the pseudogene TRBV3-2) and TRBJ2-7; TRBD1 aligns across 8 bases. The trim removed 2 bases at V and 9 bases at J, leaving 12 bases unmatched. The CDR3 is 15 amino acids. The germline V gene encodes CDR1 LGHDT and CDR2 YNNKEL (reference sequence). CDR3 nucleotides: TGTGCCAGCAGCCAAACGACAGGGGCCGTTAATGTGCAGTACTTC. Translation gives CASSQTTGAVNVQYF.

The chain carries TRBV10-3 and TRBJ2-5; D is uncertain. CDR1 and CDR2 (germline): ENHRY, SYGVKD. The CDR3 consists of 15 residues. Deletions cut 0 bases from V and 2 bases from J, with 10 bases between. The CDR3 reads CAISESLTEQETQYF. CDR3 in DNA: TGTGCCATCAGTGAGTCCCTCACGGAGCAAGAGACCCAGTACTTC.

The sample holds a few counts of this clone. The chain has TRBV10-1 and TRBJ2-7; 12 nucleotides agree with TRBD2. Germline CDR1 is WNHNN and CDR2 is SYGVQD (reference sequence). Trimming took 4 bases from V and 6 from J; bases not matched to a gene: 4. The CDR3 consists of 14 residues. CDR3 nucleotides: TGCGCCAGCAGTGCAGGGACTAGCGGGCTCGAGCAGTACTTC. The encoded protein is CASSAGTSGLEQYF.

V and J are TRBV6-1 and TRBJ2-1; 8 nucleotides match TRBD2. This CDR3 is built from 13 residues. In germline, CDR1 is MNHNS, CDR2 SASEGT. V shed 3 bases and J 12 bases; nucleotides not matched to a gene: 7. The CDR3: CASSETSEGVQFF. CDR3 nucleotide sequence: TGTGCCAGCAGTGAGACTAGCGAGGGTGTGCAGTTCTTC.